What follows describes a single T cell receptor (beta chain). Its antigen is still unknown. Every donor, a Caucasian adult, lived in Nashville, Tennessee. These data belong to a study of shared clonotypes between healthy human individuals. The overall study: Two women and a few men aged 18 to 49 served as donors.

The assay ran at deep level. Produced via immunoSEQ multiplex PCR; TCRdb's table is partial and in-frame only. The sample has 950,000 to 1,300,000 clones, about three quarters seen once. Whole-study results and caveats: A generally larger estimated richness was seen in naive subsets than in memory subsets.

The germline V gene has CDR1 LNHDA and CDR2 SQIVND (reference sequence). This CDR3 contains 15 residues. The V end lost 2 bases, the J end lost 4 bases, and 11 bases lay between the germline ends. Specimen: memory CD4+ T cells sorted from blood. The subset is: CD45RA-negative fraction. The source of this sequence is a man between 18 and 29 years old in good health. This sequence joins TRBV19 and TRBJ2-2; D possibly corresponds to TRBD2 (5 bases). CDR3 in amino acids: CASSISQSGTGELFF. The CDR3, as DNA: TGTGCCAGTAGTATATCTCAAAGCGGCACCGGGGAGCTGTTTTTT.